The 7 T cell receptor beta chains below all came from one sample that was sequenced in a study of vaccination effects on CD4 cells after COVID-19. Within the ViraFEST assay, antigen-specific CD4+ T cells underwent expansion with viral peptide pools prior to sequencing. When around 9 days of culture had elapsed, CD4+ T cells were isolated. It was between March and December 2020 that the person had a SARS-CoV-2 infection confirmed by PCR. No antigen has been assigned to these receptors. The assay was immunoSEQ multiplex PCR, and TCRdb's table has in-frame clones only and misses some. Of around 25,000 clones in the sample, about three quarters were seen once. The sequencing used CD4+ T cells from PBMCs cultured with HCoV-NL63 spike peptides, collected before COVID-19 vaccination. These receptors all come from a human donor who had a prior SARS-CoV-2 infection.

The genes are TRBV10-3 and TRBJ2-5; D gene uncertain. Trimming took off 1 base at V and 2 bases at J, with 8 bases between the two ends. The CDR3 sequence is 14 residues long. From germline, CDR1 is ENHRY and CDR2 SYGVKD. The chain's CDR3 is CAISEFAGQETQYF. Written as DNA, the CDR3 is TGTGCCATCAGTGAGTTCGCAGGTCAAGAGACCCAGTACTTC.

This clone showed up just once. The rearrangement links TRBV5-1 to TRBJ2-5; 12 bases align to TRBD2. The CDR3 is made up of 17 amino acids. Germline trimming cut 4 bases from V and 0 bases from J; bases unmatched to any gene: 7. Germline CDR1 reads SGHRS; CDR2 reads YFSETQ. CDR3 amino acids: CASSQGTSGLYQETQYF. CDR3 coding DNA: TGCGCCAGCAGCCAAGGGACTAGCGGGCTGTACCAAGAGACCCAGTACTTC. The variable domain in full, completed from reference TRBV5-1 and TRBJ2-5, reads KAGVTQTPRYLIKTRGQQVTLSCSPISGHRSVSWYQQTPGQGLQFLFEYFSETQRNKGNFPGRFSGRQFSNSRSEMNVSTLELGDSALYLCASSQGTSGLYQETQYFGPGTRLLVL.

The chain combines TRBV7-3 with TRBJ2-3; 9 bases fit TRBD2. Germline CDR1 and CDR2: SGHTA and FQGTGA. This CDR3 spans 13 amino acids. V was clipped by 2 bases and J by 9 bases; unmatched bases: 3. CDR3: CASSLGTSGTQYF. In DNA, the CDR3 is TGTGCCAGCAGCTTAGGAACTAGCGGGACGCAGTATTTT.

This chain uses TRBV18 with TRBJ1-1; a weak D match, TRBD1 (6 bases). V was cut by 3 bases and J by 4 bases, with 18 bases left in between. Germline lookup yields CDR1 KGHSH and CDR2 LQKENI. This CDR3 region has 16 residues. The CDR3 DNA follows: TGTGCCAGCTCACCTTCTGCTTCAGGGGTTGGCACTGAAGCTTTCTTT. Protein sequence: CASSPSASGVGTEAFF.

CDR3 DNA sequence: TGTGCCAGTAGTATCCGGGGAGGTGTGGACACTGAAGCTTTCTTT. This gives the protein CASSIRGGVDTEAFF. This chain uses TRBV19 with TRBJ1-1, with D hard to call. CDR3 length: 15 amino acids. Between the trimmed V and J ends, which lost 3 bases and 3 bases, there was a span of 14 bases. Per the germline V gene, CDR1 is LNHDA and CDR2 is SQIVND (reference sequence).

The rearrangement uses TRBV5-6 and TRBJ1-1, with a weak D call TRBD1 (5 bases). The CDR3 runs 18 residues. Deletions cut 4 bases from V and 4 bases from J, with 26 bases between. Germline V lookup: CDR1 SGHDT, CDR2 YYEEEE. In DNA form, the CDR3 reads TGTGCCAGCAGCCCGGGATTGGGGGAAGGTTGGGGGGGCACTGAAGCTTTCTTT. Translation: CASSPGLGEGWGGTEAFF.

The gene calls are TRBV6-5 and TRBJ1-1; D is uncertain. The CDR3 has 14 amino acids. Germline-derived CDR1 and CDR2 are MNHEY and SVGAGI. Trimming removed 2 bases at V and 5 bases at J, with 12 bases between. DNA for the CDR3: TGTGCCAGCAGTTACGCCCATTCGAGTACTGAAGCTTTCTTT. Its protein is CASSYAHSSTEAFF.